This T cell receptor beta chain is from a study of control samples from healthy donors and cancer patients (dated by TCRdb to 2018 to 2021). Library preparation employed the immunoSEQ multiplex PCR assay. TCRdb mirrors the immuneACCESS table, restricted to in-frame sequences. Some clones are absent from its copies; in checked studies, under half trace to an unresolved V gene, and the reason for the others is unknown. The sample table lists approximately 92,000 clones, about 92% of them with a count of one. The ten largest clonotypes hold nearly 1.5% of the sample. The count of this clone is one. Its antigen is unknown. Per-base quality was not reported, and no clone a single base away is much larger than it. The CDR3 contains 16 residues, cysteine and phenylalanine counted. The sequence is cut down to CDR3 DNA, 48 bases in frame from base 1. Reading the germline V gene gives CDR1 KGHSH and CDR2 LQKENI. Germline trimming amounts to 2 bases on V and 4 bases on J, with 7 as the count of junction bases outside the gene matches.

Sequences were obtained from blood. The V gene is TRBV18 and the J gene is TRBJ2-2, with 7 junctional bases fitting TRBD2. The sequence derives from a woman aged 25 to 39 in good health. The DNA sequence is as follows: TGTGCCAGCTCACCAGGGGCGGGAGTGAGCACCGGGGAGCTGTTTTTT. Its amino acids are CASSPGAGVSTGELFF.